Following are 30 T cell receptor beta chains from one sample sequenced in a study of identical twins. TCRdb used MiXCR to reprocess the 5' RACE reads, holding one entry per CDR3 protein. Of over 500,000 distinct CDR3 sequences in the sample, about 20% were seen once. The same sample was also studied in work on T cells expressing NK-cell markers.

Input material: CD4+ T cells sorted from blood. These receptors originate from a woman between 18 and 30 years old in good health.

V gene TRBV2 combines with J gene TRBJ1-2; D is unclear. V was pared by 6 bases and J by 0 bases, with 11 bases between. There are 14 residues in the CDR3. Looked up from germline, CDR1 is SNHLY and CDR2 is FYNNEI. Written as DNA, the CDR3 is TGTGCCAGCAGAGGCTACGCGGCTAACTATGGCTACACCTTC. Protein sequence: CASRGYAANYGYTF.

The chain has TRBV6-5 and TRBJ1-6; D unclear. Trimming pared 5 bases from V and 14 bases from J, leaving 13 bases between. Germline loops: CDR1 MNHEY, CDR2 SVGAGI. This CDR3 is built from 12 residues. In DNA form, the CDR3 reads TGTGCCAGCAGTACCCCAACGGAGGCCCTCCACTTT. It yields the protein CASSTPTEALHF.

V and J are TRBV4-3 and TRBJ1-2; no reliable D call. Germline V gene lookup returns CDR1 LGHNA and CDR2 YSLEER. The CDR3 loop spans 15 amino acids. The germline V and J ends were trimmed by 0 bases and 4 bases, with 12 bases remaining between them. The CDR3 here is CASSQDSSGGYGYTF. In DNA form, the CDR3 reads TGCGCCAGCAGCCAAGATTCGTCTGGTGGCTATGGCTACACCTTC.

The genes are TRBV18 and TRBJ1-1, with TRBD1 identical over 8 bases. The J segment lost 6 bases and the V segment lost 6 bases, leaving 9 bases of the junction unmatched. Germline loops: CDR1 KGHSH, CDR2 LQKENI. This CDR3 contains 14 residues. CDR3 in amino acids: CASSLQGDGAEAFF. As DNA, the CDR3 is TGTGCCAGCTCCCTACAGGGGGATGGCGCTGAAGCTTTCTTT.

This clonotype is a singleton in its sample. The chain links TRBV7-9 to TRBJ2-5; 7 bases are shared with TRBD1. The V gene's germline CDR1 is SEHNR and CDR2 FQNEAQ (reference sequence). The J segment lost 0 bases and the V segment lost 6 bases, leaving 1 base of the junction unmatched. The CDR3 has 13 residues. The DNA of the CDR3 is TGTGCCAGCAGGGACAGGAACCAAGAGACCCAGTACTTC. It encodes CASRDRNQETQYF.

CDR3 protein: CSANPTSWYGEQFF. The CDR3 DNA is TGCAGTGCCAACCCGACTAGCTGGTATGGTGAGCAGTTCTTC. The rearrangement uses TRBV20-1 and TRBJ2-1; 7 positions match TRBD2. Germline CDR1 is DFQATT and CDR2 is SNEGSKA (reference sequence). The CDR3 covers 14 residues. After removal of 6 bases from V and 9 bases from J, the junction contained 14 bases not matched to a gene.

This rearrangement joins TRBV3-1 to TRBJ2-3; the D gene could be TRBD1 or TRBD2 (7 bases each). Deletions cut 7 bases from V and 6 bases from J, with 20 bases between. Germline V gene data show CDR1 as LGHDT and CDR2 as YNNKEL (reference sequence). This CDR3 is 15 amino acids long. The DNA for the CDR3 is TGTGCCAGCACCCGGGGAGGGTTACAGGGGGATACGCAGTATTTT. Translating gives CASTRGGLQGDTQYF.

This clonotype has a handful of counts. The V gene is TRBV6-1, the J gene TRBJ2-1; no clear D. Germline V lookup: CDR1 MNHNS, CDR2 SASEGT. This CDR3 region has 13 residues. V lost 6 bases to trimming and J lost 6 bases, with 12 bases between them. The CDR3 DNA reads TGTGCCAGCAGCTTCGACTCTTCCAATGAGCAGTTCTTC. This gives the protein CASSFDSSNEQFF.

The CDR3: CSARGMVGSAETQYF. CDR3 DNA sequence: TGCAGTGCTAGAGGGATGGTGGGTAGCGCGGAGACCCAGTACTTC. The rearrangement links TRBV20-1 to TRBJ2-5; a weak D match, TRBD2 (5 bases). Germline lookup yields CDR1 DFQATT and CDR2 SNEGSKA (reference sequence). This CDR3 contains 15 residues. V was clipped by 1 base and J by 5 bases, with 17 bases between them.

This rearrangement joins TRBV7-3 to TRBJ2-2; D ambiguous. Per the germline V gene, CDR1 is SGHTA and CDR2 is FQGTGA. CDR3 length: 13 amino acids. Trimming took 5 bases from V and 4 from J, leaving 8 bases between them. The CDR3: CASSMGFTGELFF. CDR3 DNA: TGTGCCAGCAGCATGGGTTTCACCGGGGAGCTGTTTTTT.

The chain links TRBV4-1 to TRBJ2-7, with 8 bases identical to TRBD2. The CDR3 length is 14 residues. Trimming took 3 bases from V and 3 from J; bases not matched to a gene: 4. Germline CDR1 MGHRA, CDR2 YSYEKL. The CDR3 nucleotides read TGCGCCAGCAGCCAGAGCGGGGGAAGCTACGAGCAGTACTTC. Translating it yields CASSQSGGSYEQYF.

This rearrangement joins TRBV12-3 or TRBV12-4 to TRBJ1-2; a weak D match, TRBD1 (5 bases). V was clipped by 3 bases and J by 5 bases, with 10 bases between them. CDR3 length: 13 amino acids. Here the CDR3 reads CASSFVAGYGYTF. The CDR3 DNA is TGTGCCAGCAGTTTTGTTGCAGGGTATGGCTACACCTTC.

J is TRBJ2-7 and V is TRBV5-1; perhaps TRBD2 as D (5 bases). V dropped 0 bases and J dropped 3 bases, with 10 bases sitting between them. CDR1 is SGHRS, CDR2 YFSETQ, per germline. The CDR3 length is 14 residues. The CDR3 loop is CASSLGRAVYEQYF. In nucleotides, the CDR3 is TGCGCCAGCAGCTTGGGGCGGGCGGTCTACGAGCAGTACTTC.

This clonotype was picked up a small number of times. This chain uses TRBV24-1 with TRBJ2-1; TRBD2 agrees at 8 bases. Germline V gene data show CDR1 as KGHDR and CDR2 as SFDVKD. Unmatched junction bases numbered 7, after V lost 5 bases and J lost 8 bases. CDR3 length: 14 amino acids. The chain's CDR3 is CATSAGRALDEQFF. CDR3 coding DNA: TGTGCCACCAGTGCCGGGAGGGCCTTGGATGAGCAGTTCTTC.

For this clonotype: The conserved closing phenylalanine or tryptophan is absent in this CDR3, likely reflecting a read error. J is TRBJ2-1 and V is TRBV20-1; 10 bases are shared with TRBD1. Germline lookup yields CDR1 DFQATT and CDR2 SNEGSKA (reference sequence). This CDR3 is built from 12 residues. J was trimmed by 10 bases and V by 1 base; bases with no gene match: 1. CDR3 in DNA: TGCAGTGCTAGAGTGGGACAGGGGGAGCAGTTCATA. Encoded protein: CSARVGQGEQFI.

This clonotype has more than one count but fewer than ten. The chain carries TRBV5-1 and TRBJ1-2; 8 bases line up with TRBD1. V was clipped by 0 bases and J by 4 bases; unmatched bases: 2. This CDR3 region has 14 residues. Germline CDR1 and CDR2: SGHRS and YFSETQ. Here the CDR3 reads CASSLAQGGYGYTF. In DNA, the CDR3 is TGCGCCAGCAGCTTGGCACAGGGGGGCTATGGCTACACCTTC.

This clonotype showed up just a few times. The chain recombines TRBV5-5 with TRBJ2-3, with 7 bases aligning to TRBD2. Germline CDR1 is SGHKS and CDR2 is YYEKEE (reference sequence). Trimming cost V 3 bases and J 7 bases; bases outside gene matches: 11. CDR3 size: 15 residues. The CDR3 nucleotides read TGTGCCAGCAGCTCGACTAGCAGTTCTTATCATACGCAGTATTTT. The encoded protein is CASSSTSSSYHTQYF.

This CDR3 reads CASSQEGTGGREKLFF. The DNA of the CDR3 is TGCGCCAGCAGCCAAGAGGGGACAGGGGGGAGAGAAAAACTGTTTTTT. V usage is TRBV4-1 and J usage is TRBJ1-4; 11 bases fit TRBD1. CDR1 and CDR2 (germline): MGHRA, YSYEKL. The V and J ends lost 0 bases and 8 bases, in that order; junction bases with no gene match: 5. This CDR3 region has 16 residues.

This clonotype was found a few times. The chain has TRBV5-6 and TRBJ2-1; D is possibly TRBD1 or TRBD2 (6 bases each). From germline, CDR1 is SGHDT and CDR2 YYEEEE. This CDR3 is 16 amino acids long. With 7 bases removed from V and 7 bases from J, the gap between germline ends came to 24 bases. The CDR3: CASRLWFGGSSNEQFF. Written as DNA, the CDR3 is TGTGCCAGCCGACTCTGGTTCGGGGGCTCTTCGAATGAGCAGTTCTTC.

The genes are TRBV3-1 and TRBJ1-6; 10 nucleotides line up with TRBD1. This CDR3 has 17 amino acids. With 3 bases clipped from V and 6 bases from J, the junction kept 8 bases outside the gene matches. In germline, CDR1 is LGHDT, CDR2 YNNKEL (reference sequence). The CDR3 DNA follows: TGTGCCAGCAGCCAGGTCTGGACAGGGGGGTTTAATTCACCCCTCCACTTT. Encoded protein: CASSQVWTGGFNSPLHF.

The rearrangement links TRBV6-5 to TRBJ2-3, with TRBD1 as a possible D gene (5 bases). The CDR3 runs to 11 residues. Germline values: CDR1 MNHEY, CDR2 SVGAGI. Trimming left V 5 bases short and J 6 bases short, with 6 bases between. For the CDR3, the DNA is TGTGCCAGCAGTCACAGGGATACGCAGTATTTT. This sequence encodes CASSHRDTQYF.

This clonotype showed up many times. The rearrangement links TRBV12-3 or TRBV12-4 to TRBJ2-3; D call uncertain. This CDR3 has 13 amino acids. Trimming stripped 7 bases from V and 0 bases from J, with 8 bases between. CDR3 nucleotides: TGTGCCAGCACCCATAGCAGCACAGATACGCAGTATTTT. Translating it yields CASTHSSTDTQYF.

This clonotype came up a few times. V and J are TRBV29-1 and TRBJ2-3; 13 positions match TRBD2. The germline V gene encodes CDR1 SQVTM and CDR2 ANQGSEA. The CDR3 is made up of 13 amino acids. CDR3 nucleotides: TGCAGTGCCGGACTAGCGGGAGCAGATACGCAGTATTTT. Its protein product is CSAGLAGADTQYF.

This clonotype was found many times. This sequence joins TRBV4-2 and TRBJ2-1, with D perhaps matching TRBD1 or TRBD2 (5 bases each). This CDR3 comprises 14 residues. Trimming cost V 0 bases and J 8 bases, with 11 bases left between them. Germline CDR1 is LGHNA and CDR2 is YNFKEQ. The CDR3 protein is CASSQDRGPDEQFF. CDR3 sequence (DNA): TGTGCCAGCAGCCAAGACCGGGGCCCGGATGAGCAGTTCTTC.

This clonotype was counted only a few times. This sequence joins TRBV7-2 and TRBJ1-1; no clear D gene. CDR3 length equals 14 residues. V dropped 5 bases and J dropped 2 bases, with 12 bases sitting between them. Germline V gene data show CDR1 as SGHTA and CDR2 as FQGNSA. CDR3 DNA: TGTGCCAGCAGCCCTTTGGGGTTTAACACTGAAGCTTTCTTT. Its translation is CASSPLGFNTEAFF.

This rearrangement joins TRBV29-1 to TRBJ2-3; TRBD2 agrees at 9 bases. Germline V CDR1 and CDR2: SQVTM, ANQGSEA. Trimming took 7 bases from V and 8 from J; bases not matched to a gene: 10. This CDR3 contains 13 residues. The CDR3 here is CSARAGGSLTQYF. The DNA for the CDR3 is TGCAGCGCTAGAGCGGGAGGATCGCTTACGCAGTATTTT.

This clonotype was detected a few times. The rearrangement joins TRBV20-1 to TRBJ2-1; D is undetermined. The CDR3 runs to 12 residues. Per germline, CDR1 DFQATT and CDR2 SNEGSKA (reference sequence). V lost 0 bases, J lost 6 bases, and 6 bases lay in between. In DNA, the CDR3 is TGCAGTGCTAGAGAATGGTCCAATGAGCAGTTCTTC. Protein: CSAREWSNEQFF.

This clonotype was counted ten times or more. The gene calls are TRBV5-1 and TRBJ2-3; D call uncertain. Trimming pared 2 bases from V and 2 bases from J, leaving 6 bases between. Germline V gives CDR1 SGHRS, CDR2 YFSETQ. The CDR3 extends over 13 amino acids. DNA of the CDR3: TGCGCCAGCAGCTTTAGATCCACAGATACGCAGTATTTT. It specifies CASSFRSTDTQYF.

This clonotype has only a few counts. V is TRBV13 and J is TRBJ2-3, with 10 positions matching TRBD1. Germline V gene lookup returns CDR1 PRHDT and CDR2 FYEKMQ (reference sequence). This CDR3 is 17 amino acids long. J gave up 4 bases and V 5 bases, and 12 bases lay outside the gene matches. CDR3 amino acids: CASSPKTGGGLSDTQYF. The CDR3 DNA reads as TGTGCCAGCAGCCCCAAGACAGGGGGCGGATTGTCAGATACGCAGTATTTT.

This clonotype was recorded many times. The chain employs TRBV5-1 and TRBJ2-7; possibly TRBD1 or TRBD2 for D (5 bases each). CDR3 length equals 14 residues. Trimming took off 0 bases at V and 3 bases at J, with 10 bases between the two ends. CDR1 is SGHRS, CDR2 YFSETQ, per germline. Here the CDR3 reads CASSLEGPYYEQYF. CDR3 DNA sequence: TGCGCCAGCAGCTTGGAGGGACCCTACTACGAGCAGTACTTC.